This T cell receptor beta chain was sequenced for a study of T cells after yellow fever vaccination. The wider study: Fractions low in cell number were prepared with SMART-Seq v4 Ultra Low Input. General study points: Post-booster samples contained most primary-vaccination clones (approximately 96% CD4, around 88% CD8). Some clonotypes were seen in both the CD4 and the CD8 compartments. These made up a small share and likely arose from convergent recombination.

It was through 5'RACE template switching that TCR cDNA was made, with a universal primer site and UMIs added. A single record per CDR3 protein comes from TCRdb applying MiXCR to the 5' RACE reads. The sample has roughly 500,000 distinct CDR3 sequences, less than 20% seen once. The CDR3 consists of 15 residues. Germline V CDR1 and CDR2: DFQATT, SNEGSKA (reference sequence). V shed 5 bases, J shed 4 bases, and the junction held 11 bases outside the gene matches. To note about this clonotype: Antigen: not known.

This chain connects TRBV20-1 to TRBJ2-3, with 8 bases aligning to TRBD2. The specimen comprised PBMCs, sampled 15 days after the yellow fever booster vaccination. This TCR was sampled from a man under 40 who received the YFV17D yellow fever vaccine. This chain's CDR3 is CSAGTGTSAADTQYF. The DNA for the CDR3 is TGCAGTGCTGGAACCGGGACTAGTGCCGCAGATACGCAGTATTTT.